This T cell receptor (beta chain) stems from a study of shared clonotypes between healthy human individuals. A remark on this clone: Its antigen remains unknown.

Study findings and constraints: The four-donor shared clonotypes exceeded non-shared clonotypes in generation probability, with non-shared ones scoring lower. Estimated clonotype richness was generally higher in naive than memory subsets.

Some clones are missing from TCRdb's copy, which holds only in-frame ones; the method was immunoSEQ multiplex PCR. In the table there are roughly 1,000,000 clones, about 84% of which are singletons. The sample consisted of memory CD4+ T cells from PBMCs. Stated subset: CD45RA-negative fraction. The receptor's source is a man younger than 35 in good health. Some clones in this sample may be carry-over from other donors' samples.

CDR3 sequence (DNA): TGTGCCTGGAGTGCCGGACAGGGCACCCATCAGCCCCAGCATTTT. It encodes CAWSAGQGTHQPQHF. The chain carries TRBV30 and TRBJ1-5, with 8 bases identical to TRBD1. The germline CDR1 and CDR2 sequences are GTSNPN and SVGIG (reference sequence). The CDR3 runs to 15 residues. V dropped 1 base and J dropped 5; count of bases not matched to a gene: 7.